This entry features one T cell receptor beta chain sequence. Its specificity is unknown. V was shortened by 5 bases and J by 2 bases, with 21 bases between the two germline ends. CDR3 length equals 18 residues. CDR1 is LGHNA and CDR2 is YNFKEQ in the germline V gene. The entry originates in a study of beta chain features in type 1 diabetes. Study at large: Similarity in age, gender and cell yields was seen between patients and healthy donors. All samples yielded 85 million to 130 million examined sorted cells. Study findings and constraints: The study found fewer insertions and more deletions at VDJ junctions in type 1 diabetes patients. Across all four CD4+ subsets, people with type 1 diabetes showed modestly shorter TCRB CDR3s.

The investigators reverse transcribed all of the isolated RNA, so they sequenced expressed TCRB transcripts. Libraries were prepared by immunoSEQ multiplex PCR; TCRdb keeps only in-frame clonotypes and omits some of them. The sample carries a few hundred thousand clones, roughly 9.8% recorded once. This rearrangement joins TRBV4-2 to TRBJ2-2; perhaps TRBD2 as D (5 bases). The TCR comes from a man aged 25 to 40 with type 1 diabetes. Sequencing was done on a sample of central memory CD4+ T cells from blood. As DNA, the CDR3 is TGTGCCAGCAGCTCCCCCGGTCTCTCGGGGTTAAACACCGGGGAGCTGTTTTTT. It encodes CASSSPGLSGLNTGELFF.